This T cell receptor (beta chain) emerged from a study of cytomegalovirus exposure and HLA in healthy donors. In the case of this clone: The antigen is undetermined.

PCR was performed using 60 Vbeta and 13 Jbeta primers. This table comes from immunoSEQ multiplex PCR, and its TCRdb copy is limited to in-frame clones, with some not included. The sample lists under 200,000 clones, roughly 78% occurring once. Study-level points and caveats: Previously analyzed data showed that most TCR beta V segments were productive at a frequency of about 90% or about 30%. A missense variant in DCLRE1C was later tied to TCR beta V- and J-gene trimming. A later analysis reportedly found that, within productive TCRs, an Asian-associated ancestry cluster had fewer N-insertions than the mean observed across the approximately 600 donors. Later, an analysis found that common viral pathogens appeared to be linked with several of the most significant clusters.

CDR1 and CDR2 from the germline V gene are SNHLY and FYNNEI. V was pared by 7 bases and J by 5 bases, with 17 bases between. There are 14 residues in the CDR3. This TCR derives from a woman aged 45-65 years in good health and CMV-seropositive. Sequencing was performed on PBMCs. The chain couples TRBV2 to TRBJ1-1; D might be TRBD1 (6 bases). This CDR3 is CASNWLAGATEAFF. The CDR3, as DNA: TGTGCCAGCAACTGGCTCGCGGGGGCTACTGAAGCTTTCTTT.